The source of this TCR beta chain is a study of T cell repertoires in cytomegalovirus infection. This clonotype was seen a single time. As yet, its antigen is unknown. TCRdb called the reads again in MiXCR, with one record for every CDR3 protein. The table shows 450,000 to 600,000 distinct CDR3 sequences, with more than 40% occurring only once. The germline gives CDR1 MGHDK, CDR2 SYGVNS. With 8 bases clipped from V and 5 bases from J, the junction kept 10 bases outside the gene matches. The CDR3 contains 14 residues. The starting material was cultured PBMCs, obtained from culture after CMV antigen stimulation. This chain joins TRBV25-1 and TRBJ2-7; 9 bases line up with TRBD1. This clonotype was sampled from a human donor in good health (CMV status not recorded). Some clones in this sample may be carry-over from other donors' samples. The CDR3, as DNA: TGTGCCAGCCGTACTCCCACAGGGGGCGACGAGCAGTACTTC. It specifies CASRTPTGGDEQYF.